This T cell receptor beta chain came from a study of blood T cell repertoires in COVID-19 (dated by TCRdb to the early 2020s). About the full investigation: Collaborator samples came from the United States, Italy and Spain and covered acute and convalescent phases of COVID-19. Samples were obtained from the ongoing ImmuneRACE study (first 160 participants) and from over 1,000 subjects provided by 6 global collaborators. The prospective study material was composed of cDNA or gDNA derived from T cells, B-cell-depleted T cells, or PBMCs. The dataset comprised deeply sampled blood TCRbeta repertoires from subjects exposed to, actively infected with, or recovered from COVID-19. A de-identified subject ID, COVID-19 status, age in years and sex were almost always included in the sample metadata. The repertoires were released in a freely available public database intended as a resource for research on the immune response to SARS-CoV-2. Where available, HLA class I and class II types were taken from metadata supplied by the sample provider and were not determined by assay-based typing. General conclusions and limits of the study: Clinical and demographic metadata were provided uncurated, with the amount varying by source and participant.

Worth noting for this clone: Its antigen remains unidentified. Base qualities were left out, and no much larger clone turns up one base away.

Taken from the germline V gene, the CDR1 and CDR2 loops are MDHEN and SYDVKM. Relative to germline, V is missing 5 bases and J is missing 5 bases, with 4 bases of the junction outside any gene match. The CDR3 measures 15 amino acids from cysteine to phenylalanine. Only the CDR3 DNA is retained, 45 bases long and in frame from the first base. The collaborating institutions used their own protocols to collect whole blood in K2EDTA tubes. For TCRbeta analysis, collaborators shipped samples in one of three forms: frozen whole blood, isolated PBMCs, or DNA extracted from either of those sample types. TCRbeta CDR3 regions were amplified from genomic DNA by means of the immunoSEQ Assay, a bias-controlled multiplex PCR. The authors' analysis ran thus. The number of nucleated cells in each sample was estimated from the amplification of reference gene primers within the assay. To quantify the absolute abundance of each unique TCRbeta CDR3 rearrangement, sequence reads were collapsed and filtered. For each sample, productive Simpson clonality was calculated as the square root of Simpson's diversity index over productive rearrangements. TCRdb retrieved this table from immuneACCESS and kept in-frame rearrangements only. Not all clones are present; in checked studies, unresolved V genes account for under half, and no reason is known for the remainder. V and J calls plus clone size are reproduced from that table; the DNA served to infer D and trimming. Across this sample there are more than 200,000 clones, with roughly 84% seen only once. The ten largest clones add up to 27% of the sample.

The source is a man between 35 and 55 years old with acute or convalescent COVID-19. Source material: peripheral blood. This chain joins TRBV28 to TRBJ1-6; 9 bases in between match TRBD1. The DNA reads TGTGCCAGCAGTCCCGGGACAGGGAATAATTCACCCCTCCACTTT. It encodes CASSPGTGNNSPLHF.